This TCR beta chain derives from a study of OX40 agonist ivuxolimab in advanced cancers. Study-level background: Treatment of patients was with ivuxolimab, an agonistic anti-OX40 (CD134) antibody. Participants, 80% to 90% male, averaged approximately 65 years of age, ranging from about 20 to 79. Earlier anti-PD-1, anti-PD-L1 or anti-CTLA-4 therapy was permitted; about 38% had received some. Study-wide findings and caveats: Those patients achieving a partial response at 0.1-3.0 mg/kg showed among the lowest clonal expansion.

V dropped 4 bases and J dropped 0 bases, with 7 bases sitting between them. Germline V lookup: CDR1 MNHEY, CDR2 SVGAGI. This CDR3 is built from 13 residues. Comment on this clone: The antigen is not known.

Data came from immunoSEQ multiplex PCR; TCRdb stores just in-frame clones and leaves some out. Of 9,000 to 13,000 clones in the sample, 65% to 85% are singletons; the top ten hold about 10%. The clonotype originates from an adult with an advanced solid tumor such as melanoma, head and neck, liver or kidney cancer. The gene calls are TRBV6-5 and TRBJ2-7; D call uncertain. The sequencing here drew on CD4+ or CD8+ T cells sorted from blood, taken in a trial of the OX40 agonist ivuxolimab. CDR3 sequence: CASSFQSSYEQYF. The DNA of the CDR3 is TGTGCCAGCAGTTTTCAGAGCTCCTACGAGCAGTACTTC.